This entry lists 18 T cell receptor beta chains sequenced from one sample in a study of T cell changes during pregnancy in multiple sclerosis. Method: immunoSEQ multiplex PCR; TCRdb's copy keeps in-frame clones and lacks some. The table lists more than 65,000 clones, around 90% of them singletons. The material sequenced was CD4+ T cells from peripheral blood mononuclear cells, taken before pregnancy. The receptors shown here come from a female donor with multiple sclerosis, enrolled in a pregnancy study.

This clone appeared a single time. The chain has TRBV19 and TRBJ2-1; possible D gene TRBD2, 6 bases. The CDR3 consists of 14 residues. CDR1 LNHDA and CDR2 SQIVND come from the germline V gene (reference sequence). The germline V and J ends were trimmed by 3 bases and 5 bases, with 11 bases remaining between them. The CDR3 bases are TGTGCCAGTAGTATGATGGGAGGTCACAATGAGCAGTTCTTC. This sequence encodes CASSMMGGHNEQFF.

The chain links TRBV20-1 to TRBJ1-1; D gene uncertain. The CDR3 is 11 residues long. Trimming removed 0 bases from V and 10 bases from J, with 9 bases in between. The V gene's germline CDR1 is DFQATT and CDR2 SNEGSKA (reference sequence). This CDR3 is CSARDTPLAFF. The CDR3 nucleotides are TGCAGTGCTAGAGATACGCCACTAGCTTTCTTT.

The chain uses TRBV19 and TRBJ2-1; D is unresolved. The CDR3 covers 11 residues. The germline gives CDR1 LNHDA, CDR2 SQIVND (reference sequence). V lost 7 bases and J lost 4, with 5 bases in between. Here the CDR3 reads CASKIYNEQFF. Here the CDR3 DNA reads TGTGCCAGTAAAATATACAATGAGCAGTTCTTC.

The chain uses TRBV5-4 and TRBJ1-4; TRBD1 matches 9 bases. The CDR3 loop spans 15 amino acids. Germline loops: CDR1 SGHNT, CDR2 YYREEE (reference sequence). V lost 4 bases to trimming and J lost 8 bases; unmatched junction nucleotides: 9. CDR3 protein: CASSERQGVGEKLFF. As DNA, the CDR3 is TGTGCCAGCAGCGAGAGACAGGGGGTGGGGGAAAAACTGTTTTTT.

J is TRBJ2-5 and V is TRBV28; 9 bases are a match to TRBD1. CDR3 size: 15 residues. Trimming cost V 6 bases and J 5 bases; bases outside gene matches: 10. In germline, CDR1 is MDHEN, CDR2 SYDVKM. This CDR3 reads CASSLPTGGRETQYF. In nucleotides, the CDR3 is TGTGCCAGCAGCCTCCCTACAGGGGGCCGGGAGACCCAGTACTTC.

The DNA for the CDR3 is TGTGCCAGCAGCGTAGCGGCGGGAGACTACGAGCAGTACTTC. This translates into CASSVAAGDYEQYF. The chain couples TRBV9 to TRBJ2-7; 7 nucleotides align to TRBD2. The CDR3 length is 14 residues. Trimming at V came to 0 bases and at J to 3 bases, leaving 3 bases not matched to a gene. Germline CDR1 is SGDLS and CDR2 is YYNGEE.

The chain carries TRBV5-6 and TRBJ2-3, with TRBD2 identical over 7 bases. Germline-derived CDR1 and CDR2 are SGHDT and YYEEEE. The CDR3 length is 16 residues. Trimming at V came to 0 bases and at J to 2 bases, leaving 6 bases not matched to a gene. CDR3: CASSLGRGTYTDTQYF. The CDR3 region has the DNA TGTGCCAGCAGCTTGGGGCGGGGGACTTACACAGATACGCAGTATTTT.

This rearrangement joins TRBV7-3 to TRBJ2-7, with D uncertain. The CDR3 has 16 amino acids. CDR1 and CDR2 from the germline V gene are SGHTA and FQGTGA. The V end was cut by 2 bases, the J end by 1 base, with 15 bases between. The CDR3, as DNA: TGTGCCAGCAGCTTATATGGCGGCGAGCTTTCCTACGAGCAGTACTTC. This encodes CASSLYGGELSYEQYF.

The CDR3 region is CAIRALPSGTAEMNTEAFF. The CDR3 bases are TGTGCCATCCGCGCCCTCCCATCAGGGACAGCCGAAATGAACACTGAAGCTTTCTTT. This chain joins TRBV10-3 and TRBJ1-1; 7 bases match TRBD1. There are 19 residues in the CDR3. CDR1 and CDR2 from the germline V gene are ENHRY and SYGVKD. V gave up 8 bases and J gave up 0 bases; unmatched junction bases: 21.

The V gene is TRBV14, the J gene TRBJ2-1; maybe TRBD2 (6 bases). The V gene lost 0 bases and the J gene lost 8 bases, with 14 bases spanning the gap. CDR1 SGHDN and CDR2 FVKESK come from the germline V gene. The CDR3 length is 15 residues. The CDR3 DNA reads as TGTGCCAGCAGCCAAGAGGGAATCCGCGGGGATGAGCAGTTCTTC. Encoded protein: CASSQEGIRGDEQFF.

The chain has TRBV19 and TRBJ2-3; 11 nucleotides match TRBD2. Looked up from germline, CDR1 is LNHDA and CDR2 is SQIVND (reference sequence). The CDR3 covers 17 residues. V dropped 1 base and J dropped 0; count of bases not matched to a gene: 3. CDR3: CASSIASGGSSTDTQYF. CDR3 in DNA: TGTGCCAGTAGTATAGCTAGCGGGGGGTCTAGCACAGATACGCAGTATTTT.

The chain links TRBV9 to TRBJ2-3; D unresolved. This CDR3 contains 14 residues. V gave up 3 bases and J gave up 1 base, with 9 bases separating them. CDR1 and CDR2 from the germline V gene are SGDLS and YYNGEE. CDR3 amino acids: CASSGPMGTDTQYF. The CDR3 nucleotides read TGTGCCAGCAGCGGTCCTATGGGCACAGATACGCAGTATTTT.

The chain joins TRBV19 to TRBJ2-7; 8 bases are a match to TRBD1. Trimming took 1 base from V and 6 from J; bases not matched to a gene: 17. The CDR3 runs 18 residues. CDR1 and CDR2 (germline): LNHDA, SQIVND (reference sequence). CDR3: CASSIAGQGELERREQYF. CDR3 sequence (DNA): TGTGCCAGTAGTATAGCCGGACAGGGAGAATTGGAAAGACGCGAGCAGTACTTC.

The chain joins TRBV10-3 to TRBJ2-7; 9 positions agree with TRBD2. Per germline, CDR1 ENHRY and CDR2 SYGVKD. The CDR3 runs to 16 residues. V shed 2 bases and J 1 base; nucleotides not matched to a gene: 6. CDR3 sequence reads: CAISEPASGVSYEQYF. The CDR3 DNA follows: TGTGCCATCAGTGAGCCGGCTAGCGGGGTTTCCTACGAGCAGTACTTC.

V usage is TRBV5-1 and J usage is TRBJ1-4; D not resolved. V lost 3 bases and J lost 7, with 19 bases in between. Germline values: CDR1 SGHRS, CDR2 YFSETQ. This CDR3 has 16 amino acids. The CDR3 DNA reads TGCGCCAGCAGCTCCTCCGGGAGGACCGTGAGTGAAAAACTGTTTTTT. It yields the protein CASSSSGRTVSEKLFF. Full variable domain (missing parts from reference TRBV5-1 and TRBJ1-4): KAGVTQTPRYLIKTRGQQVTLSCSPISGHRSVSWYQQTPGQGLQFLFEYFSETQRNKGNFPGRFSGRQFSNSRSEMNVSTLELGDSALYLCASSSSGRTVSEKLFFGSGTQLSVL.

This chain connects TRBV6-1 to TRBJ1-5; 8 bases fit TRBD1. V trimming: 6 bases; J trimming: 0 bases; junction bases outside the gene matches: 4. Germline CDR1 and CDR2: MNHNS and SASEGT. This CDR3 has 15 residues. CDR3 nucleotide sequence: TGTGCCAGCAGAGGGACAGGCCATAGCAATCAGCCCCAGCATTTT. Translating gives CASRGTGHSNQPQHF.

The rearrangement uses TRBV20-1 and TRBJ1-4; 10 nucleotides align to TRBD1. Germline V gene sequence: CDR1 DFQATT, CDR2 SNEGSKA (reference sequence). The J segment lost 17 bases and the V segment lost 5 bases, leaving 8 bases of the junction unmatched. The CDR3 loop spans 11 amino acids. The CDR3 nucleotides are TGCAGTGCTCAACGGGACAGGGGAGTCTTTTTT. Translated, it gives CSAQRDRGVFF.

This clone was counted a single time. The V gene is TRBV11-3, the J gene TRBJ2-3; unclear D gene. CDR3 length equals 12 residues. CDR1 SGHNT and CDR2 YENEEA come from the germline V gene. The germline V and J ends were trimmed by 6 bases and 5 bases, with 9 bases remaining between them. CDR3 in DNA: TGTGCCAGCAGTCCGGGTGGAGATACGCAGTATTTT. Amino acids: CASSPGGDTQYF.